The 2 T cell receptor beta chains listed next were all sequenced from one sample in a study of blood T cell repertoires in COVID-19. Generated by immunoSEQ multiplex PCR, the TCRdb table keeps only in-frame clones and is missing some. The table has approximately 11,000 clones, approximately 88% seen once. The sequencing input was peripheral blood. Receptors originate from a human donor in a cohort sampled during active COVID-19.

This clone has a handful of counts. At one of its ends the junction is not consistent with the germline gene, which may arise from a read error. The gene calls are TRBV7-3 and TRBJ1-3, with a tentative D call TRBD1 (5 bases). The CDR3 has 16 amino acids. Germline V CDR1 and CDR2: SGHTA, FQGTGA. The CDR3 DNA follows: TGTGCCAGCAGCCTAACCGGGACTGCCTCTGGAAACACCATATATTTT. It specifies CASSLTGTASGNTIYF.

The chain carries TRBV4-3 and TRBJ2-5, with D perhaps matching TRBD2 (5 bases). The CDR3 covers 14 residues. Trimming cost V 4 bases and J 4 bases, with 13 bases left between them. From germline, CDR1 is LGHNA and CDR2 YSLEER. CDR3 coding DNA: TGCGCCAGCAGCCGGGGAGCGGCCGGAGAGACCCAGTACTTC. It yields the protein CASSRGAAGETQYF.